The 30 T cell receptor beta chains reported below all come from one sample, sequenced in a study of cytomegalovirus exposure and HLA in healthy donors. Both 60 Vbeta primers and 13 Jbeta primers went into the PCR. Libraries were prepared by immunoSEQ multiplex PCR; TCRdb keeps only in-frame clonotypes and omits some of them. The sample holds around 190,000 clones; roughly 79% are singletons and the top ten take 1.6%. Sequenced input: PBMCs. These TCRs come from a woman between 18 and 29 years old in good health and CMV-seronegative.

The chain couples TRBV4-1 to TRBJ2-5; perhaps TRBD2 as D (5 bases). Trimming cost V 4 bases and J 5 bases, with 14 bases left between them. The V gene's germline CDR1 is MGHRA and CDR2 YSYEKL. The length of the CDR3 is 14 residues. The DNA of the CDR3 is TGCGCCAGCAGCCTCAGGCTAGCCGCCGAGACCCAGTACTTC. This codes for CASSLRLAAETQYF.

This clone has just one count. V and J are TRBV27 and TRBJ2-1; no clear D gene. Germline CDR1 is MNHEY and CDR2 is SMNVEV (reference sequence). The length of the CDR3 is 11 residues. Trimming removed 6 bases from V and 6 bases from J, with 6 bases in between. CDR3 nucleotide sequence: TGTGCCAGCAGCGTTTTCAATGAGCAGTTCTTC. This translates into CASSVFNEQFF.

The chain combines TRBV5-1 with TRBJ1-1, with TRBD1 matching 8 bases. Trimming at V came to 0 bases and at J to 2 bases, leaving 3 bases not matched to a gene. This CDR3 has 15 amino acids. The germline V gene has CDR1 SGHRS and CDR2 YFSETQ. In nucleotides, the CDR3 is TGCGCCAGCAGCTTGGGTGACAGGGGCAACACTGAAGCTTTCTTT. Translation: CASSLGDRGNTEAFF.

V gene TRBV7-9 combines with J gene TRBJ2-1, with D tentatively TRBD1 (6 bases). The ends were cut back, 8 bases at V and 10 bases at J, with 18 bases in the middle. This CDR3 has 13 residues. Germline V CDR1 and CDR2: SEHNR, FQNEAQ (reference sequence). The CDR3 sequence: CASRDNLSGEQFF. The CDR3 coding sequence is TGTGCCAGCCGGGACAACTTATCAGGCGAGCAGTTCTTC.

The chain has TRBV18 and TRBJ2-3, with 10 bases identical to TRBD1. The length of the CDR3 is 14 residues. Germline CDR1 is KGHSH and CDR2 is LQKENI. The ends lost 4 bases at V and 3 bases at J; junction bases unmatched: 1. In nucleotides, the CDR3 is TGTGCCAGCTCACTGGGACAGGGGACAGATACGCAGTATTTT. This encodes CASSLGQGTDTQYF.

The chain combines TRBV28 with TRBJ1-2; D is unclear. From germline, CDR1 is MDHEN and CDR2 SYDVKM. The CDR3 loop spans 15 amino acids. V was shortened by 5 bases and J by 8 bases, with 21 bases between the two germline ends. The CDR3 loop reads CASSPPLSFSRGYTF. The CDR3 bases are TGTGCCAGCAGTCCCCCCCTATCCTTTTCGAGAGGCTACACCTTC.

The gene calls are TRBV9 and TRBJ2-3; 10 bases fit TRBD2. Germline CDR1 and CDR2: SGDLS and YYNGEE. The CDR3 has 17 amino acids. Unmatched junction bases numbered 8, after V lost 0 bases and J lost 4 bases. The DNA of the CDR3 is TGTGCCAGCAGCGTAGAAGGTAGCGGGAGGAGAGCAGATACGCAGTATTTT. This encodes CASSVEGSGRRADTQYF.

This clone was detected only once. The rearrangement links TRBV7-8 to TRBJ2-2; D is ambiguous. The V end was cut by 1 base, the J end by 1 base, with 4 bases between. The germline V gene has CDR1 SGHVS and CDR2 FQNEAQ. CDR3 length equals 14 residues. The CDR3 sequence: CASSLGQNTGELFF. The CDR3 bases are TGTGCCAGCAGCTTAGGACAGAACACCGGGGAGCTGTTTTTT.

The CDR3 DNA sequence: TGTGCCTCCGATGCGGGGAACACCGGGGAGCTGTTTTTT. It is translated as CASDAGNTGELFF. This rearrangement joins TRBV30 to TRBJ2-2; D is perhaps TRBD2 (5 bases). Trimming took off 7 bases at V and 1 base at J, with 10 bases between the two ends. Germline-derived CDR1 and CDR2 are GTSNPN and SVGIG (reference sequence). The CDR3 is 13 amino acids.

The chain recombines TRBV27 with TRBJ2-5, with D perhaps TRBD2 (7 bases). V was clipped by 6 bases and J by 5 bases, with 13 bases between them. This CDR3 comprises 13 residues. CDR1 MNHEY and CDR2 SMNVEV come from the germline V gene (reference sequence). CDR3 coding DNA: TGTGCCAGCAGACCGGGGGGCGGGGAGACCCAGTACTTC. It translates to CASRPGGGETQYF.

The chain carries TRBV7-3 and TRBJ2-3, with D possibly being TRBD2 (6 bases). Per germline, CDR1 SGHTA and CDR2 FQGTGA. The CDR3 extends over 14 amino acids. Trimming removed 4 bases from V and 2 bases from J, with 10 bases in between. CDR3 amino acids: CASSSTSPTDTQYF. The CDR3 bases are TGTGCCAGCAGCTCTACTAGCCCCACAGATACGCAGTATTTT.

The chain combines TRBV4-3 with TRBJ1-2; 7 positions match TRBD1. CDR1 is LGHNA, CDR2 YSLEER, per germline. The CDR3 is 14 amino acids. J lost 7 bases, V lost 0 bases, and 5 bases had no gene match. The CDR3 protein is CASSQEGGRGGYTF. As DNA, the CDR3 is TGCGCCAGCAGCCAAGAAGGGGGCCGAGGTGGCTACACCTTC.

The chain has TRBV15 and TRBJ1-5; a weak D match, TRBD1 (6 bases). Germline CDR1 is LNHNV and CDR2 is YYDKDF (reference sequence). The length of the CDR3 is 16 residues. V was pared by 1 base and J by 6 bases, with 16 bases between. CDR3 in DNA: TGTGCCACCAGCAGAGTTTTTAGTCTACAGGGTCAGCCCCAGCATTTT. Translating gives CATSRVFSLQGQPQHF. Full variable domain (rest looked up from reference TRBV15 and TRBJ1-5): DAMVIQNPRYQVTQFGKPVTLSCSQTLNHNVMYWYQQKSSQAPKLLFHYYDKDFNNEADTPDNFQSRRPNTSFCFLDIRSPGLGDTAMYLCATSRVFSLQGQPQHFGDGTRLSIL.

This chain uses TRBV10-3 with TRBJ1-2; D remains unclear. The CDR3 has 14 amino acids. The germline CDR1 and CDR2 sequences are ENHRY and SYGVKD. V lost 0 bases, J lost 7 bases, and 12 bases lay in between. The CDR3: CAISESRGSGGYTF. The CDR3 DNA sequence: TGTGCCATCAGTGAGTCGAGAGGGTCTGGTGGCTACACCTTC.

The chain joins TRBV7-9 to TRBJ2-7; D possibly corresponds to TRBD2 (7 bases). The CDR3 runs to 16 residues. CDR1 SEHNR and CDR2 FQNEAQ come from the germline V gene (reference sequence). The ends were cut back, 6 bases at V and 2 bases at J, with 20 bases in the middle. The CDR3: CASSPIARGAAYEQYF. The CDR3 DNA sequence: TGTGCCAGCAGTCCTATCGCTCGGGGGGCGGCCTACGAGCAGTACTTC.

This clone was detected a few times. Other DNA sequences in this specimen translate into the identical CDR3. The rearrangement joins TRBV28 to TRBJ1-2; 8 bases are shared with TRBD1. CDR3 length equals 14 residues. J lost 4 bases, V lost 3 bases, and 4 bases had no gene match. Germline CDR1 MDHEN, CDR2 SYDVKM. CDR3 protein: CASSFTGGGYGYTF. The CDR3 coding sequence is TGTGCCAGCAGTTTTACAGGGGGAGGCTATGGCTACACCTTC.

The chain joins TRBV4-3 to TRBJ1-1; no clear D gene. This CDR3 has 14 amino acids. V was cut by 2 bases and J by 7 bases, with 14 bases left in between. Per the germline V gene, CDR1 is LGHNA and CDR2 is YSLEER. CDR3 bases: TGCGCCAGCAGCCAAATCCTGATGGTCGGTGAAGCTTTCTTT. Encoded protein: CASSQILMVGEAFF.

This clone was counted a single time. The rearrangement links TRBV5-1 to TRBJ1-1, with a weak D call TRBD1 (5 bases). This CDR3 spans 14 amino acids. V was shortened by 4 bases and J by 6 bases, with 16 bases between the two germline ends. Germline CDR1 and CDR2: SGHRS and YFSETQ. The CDR3 region is CASSQNQGRAEAFF. Here the CDR3 DNA reads TGCGCCAGCAGCCAGAACCAGGGTAGGGCTGAAGCTTTCTTT. Combining the CDR3 with reference TRBV5-1 and TRBJ1-1 gives the whole variable domain KAGVTQTPRYLIKTRGQQVTLSCSPISGHRSVSWYQQTPGQGLQFLFEYFSETQRNKGNFPGRFSGRQFSNSRSEMNVSTLELGDSALYLCASSQNQGRAEAFFGQGTRLTVV.

The gene calls are TRBV5-5 and TRBJ2-1; 12 bases fit TRBD2. V was pared by 1 base and J by 6 bases, with 2 bases of the junction left unmatched. This CDR3 comprises 15 residues. The V gene's germline CDR1 is SGHKS and CDR2 YYEKEE (reference sequence). CDR3 in amino acids: CASSLWTSGVNEQFF. CDR3 in DNA: TGTGCCAGCAGCTTGTGGACTAGCGGGGTCAATGAGCAGTTCTTC.

The chain joins TRBV7-8 to TRBJ1-1; no clear D. Germline assignment: CDR1 SGHVS and CDR2 FQNEAQ. Trimming took off 5 bases at V and 5 bases at J, with 9 bases between the two ends. The CDR3 loop spans 12 amino acids. The CDR3: CASSPVETEAFF. DNA of the CDR3: TGTGCCAGCAGCCCGGTTGAGACTGAAGCTTTCTTT.

This clone was seen a few times. The rearrangement uses TRBV15 and TRBJ2-3; D is perhaps TRBD1 (6 bases). The CDR3 contains 16 residues. The ends were cut back, 1 base at V and 1 base at J, with 12 bases in the middle. Per the germline V gene, CDR1 is LNHNV and CDR2 is YYDKDF (reference sequence). In DNA form, the CDR3 reads TGTGCCACCAGCAGAGCAGGGGCGTGGGGCACAGATACGCAGTATTTT. Translation gives CATSRAGAWGTDTQYF.

V gene TRBV28 combines with J gene TRBJ2-2; 8 positions match TRBD1. CDR1 is MDHEN, CDR2 SYDVKM, per germline. J gave up 6 bases and V 7 bases, and 13 bases lay outside the gene matches. This CDR3 has 16 amino acids. The CDR3 nucleotides are TGTGCCAGCACCTTGTCCCGACAGGGGACCCCCGGGGAGCTGTTTTTT. It is translated as CASTLSRQGTPGELFF.

The chain uses TRBV19 and TRBJ1-1; 7 nucleotides match TRBD1. The CDR3 loop spans 13 amino acids. Per germline, CDR1 LNHDA and CDR2 SQIVND (reference sequence). Trimming cost V 5 bases and J 7 bases; bases outside gene matches: 7. As DNA, the CDR3 is TGTGCCAGTAGTCAGACAGGGTGGAATGAAGCTTTCTTT. This encodes CASSQTGWNEAFF.

The sample holds a few counts of this clone. The chain has TRBV6-1 and TRBJ1-5; D is unclear. Germline CDR1 is MNHNS and CDR2 is SASEGT. The germline V and J ends were trimmed by 6 bases and 3 bases, with 3 bases remaining between them. This CDR3 region has 11 residues. CDR3 DNA: TGTGCCAGCAGGTACAATCAGCCCCAGCATTTT. Translation: CASRYNQPQHF.

Only a few counts were recorded for this clone. The rearrangement uses TRBV9 and TRBJ2-2; TRBD1 matches 9 bases. The CDR3 extends over 15 amino acids. Trimming at V came to 1 base and at J to 4 bases, leaving 2 bases not matched to a gene. Germline CDR1 and CDR2: SGDLS and YYNGEE. CDR3 coding DNA: TGTGCCAGCAGCGTAACAGGGGGCCGCACCGGGGAGCTGTTTTTT. Translation gives CASSVTGGRTGELFF.

The CDR3 nucleotides are TGTGCCAGCAGAGCGGACGGCTCTGGGGCCAACGTCCTGACTTTC. This codes for CASRADGSGANVLTF. V usage is TRBV2 and J usage is TRBJ2-6, with D possibly matching TRBD2 (5 bases). Germline-derived CDR1 and CDR2 are SNHLY and FYNNEI. The CDR3 is made up of 15 amino acids. V was trimmed by 6 bases and J by 0 bases, leaving 9 bases between them.

The J gene is TRBJ2-1, the V gene TRBV9, with 11 bases that match TRBD2. Trimming removed 3 bases from V and 5 bases from J; junction bases left unmatched: 7. The CDR3 is made up of 16 amino acids. Looked up from germline, CDR1 is SGDLS and CDR2 is YYNGEE. CDR3 in DNA: TGTGCCAGCAGCGGGAGTCTAGCGGGGGGTAACAATGAGCAGTTCTTC. This codes for CASSGSLAGGNNEQFF. Complete variable domain (other parts from reference TRBV9 and TRBJ2-1): DSGVTQTPKHLITATGQRVTLRCSPRSGDLSVYWYQQSLDQGLQFLIQYYNGEERAKGNILERFSAQQFPDLHSELNLSSLELGDSALYFCASSGSLAGGNNEQFFGPGTRLTVL.

The chain is built from TRBV14 and TRBJ2-7, with TRBD2 matching over 13 bases. The V segment lost 4 bases and the J segment 5 bases; nucleotides outside the gene matches: 5. Germline CDR1 SGHDN, CDR2 FVKESK. The CDR3 runs 15 residues. CDR3 in DNA: TGTGCCAGCAGCCGCTGGACTAGCGGGAGTGACGAGCAGTACTTC. Protein sequence: CASSRWTSGSDEQYF.

The chain links TRBV6-5 to TRBJ2-1; 8 bases agree with TRBD1. The length of the CDR3 is 15 residues. The germline CDR1 and CDR2 sequences are MNHEY and SVGAGI. The J segment lost 7 bases and the V segment lost 6 bases, leaving 11 bases of the junction unmatched. Written as DNA, the CDR3 is TGTGCCAGCAGATCAGGAACAGGGGGGTGGAATGAGCAGTTCTTC. This encodes CASRSGTGGWNEQFF.

The chain has TRBV28 and TRBJ1-5, with D possibly matching TRBD1 (6 bases). This CDR3 is built from 19 residues. V gave up 3 bases and J gave up 1 base, with 22 bases separating them. The V gene's germline CDR1 is MDHEN and CDR2 SYDVKM. In DNA form, the CDR3 reads TGTGCCAGCAGTTTTTCCCTGGGAAGACACGGACAGAGCAATCAGCCCCAGCATTTT. This sequence encodes CASSFSLGRHGQSNQPQHF. Drawing the rest from reference TRBV28 and TRBJ1-5, the complete variable domain is DVKVTQSSRYLVKRTGEKVFLECVQDMDHENMFWYRQDPGLGLRLIYFSYDVKMKEKGDIPEGYSVSREKKERFSLILESASTNQTSMYLCASSFSLGRHGQSNQPQHFGDGTRLSIL.